These T cell receptor beta chains were read from a single sample in a study of shared T cell receptors in the human thymus. The repertoire was sequenced with immunoSEQ multiplex PCR; TCRdb's copy has only in-frame clones and lacks some. The sample has over 450,000 clones, approximately 80% seen once; the top ten hold 0.013%. A further study also used this sample, focusing on human thymus T cells.

The sample taken for sequencing was thymocytes. The source is a boy in the first two years of life with a congenital heart defect. Both conserved end residues are part of each CDR3. Fields, in order: V gene, J gene, clone size, D gene, CDR3 protein, CDR3 DNA. A D gene is named only where the DNA matches it firmly. Clone size appears in some rows only: once, few, many, or a class for an expanded clone.

v_call: TRBV19; j_call: TRBJ1-4; clone_size: .; d_call: .; cdr3_aa: CASSIRRGPREKLFF; cdr3_nt: TGTGCCAGTAGTATCCGCAGGGGCCCGAGGGAAAAACTGTTTTTT
v_call: TRBV18; j_call: TRBJ2-7; clone_size: once; d_call: .; cdr3_aa: CASSPPTSYEQYF; cdr3_nt: TGTGCCAGCTCACCACCAACTAGCTACGAGCAGTACTTC
v_call: TRBV4-2; j_call: TRBJ2-7; clone_size: .; d_call: TRBD2; cdr3_aa: CASSQDHLAAPYEQYF; cdr3_nt: TGTGCCAGCAGCCAAGATCACCTAGCGGCCCCCTACGAGCAGTACTTC
v_call: TRBV27; j_call: TRBJ1-4; clone_size: .; d_call: .; cdr3_aa: CASSSLGSPIRANEKLFF; cdr3_nt: TGTGCCAGCAGTTCCCTTGGCTCTCCGATTCGGGCTAATGAAAAACTGTTTTTT
v_call: TRBV5-4; j_call: TRBJ2-3; clone_size: few; d_call: .; cdr3_aa: CASSSRLANTDTQYF; cdr3_nt: TGTGCCAGCAGCAGCAGGCTAGCGAACACAGATACGCAGTATTTT
v_call: TRBV19; j_call: TRBJ2-3; clone_size: few; d_call: TRBD1; cdr3_aa: CANHEKDRGNTDTQYF; cdr3_nt: TGTGCCAACCACGAAAAGGACAGGGGGAACACAGATACGCAGTATTTT
v_call: TRBV28; j_call: TRBJ2-7; clone_size: .; d_call: .; cdr3_aa: CASSLVARELHAEQYF; cdr3_nt: TGTGCCAGCAGTTTGGTAGCGAGGGAACTGCATGCCGAGCAGTACTTC
v_call: TRBV5-5; j_call: TRBJ2-7; clone_size: .; d_call: TRBD2; cdr3_aa: CASSLPTSGSTEQYF; cdr3_nt: TGTGCCAGCAGCTTGCCGACTAGCGGGAGTACCGAGCAGTACTTC
v_call: TRBV10-3; j_call: TRBJ2-5; clone_size: .; d_call: .; cdr3_aa: CATRGQETQYF; cdr3_nt: TGTGCCACAAGAGGGCAGGAGACCCAGTACTTC
v_call: TRBV5-1; j_call: TRBJ2-7; clone_size: few; d_call: TRBD2; cdr3_aa: CASSWGTSLSYEQYF; cdr3_nt: TGCGCCAGCAGCTGGGGGACTAGCCTTTCCTACGAGCAGTACTTC
v_call: TRBV7-9; j_call: TRBJ2-3; clone_size: .; d_call: .; cdr3_aa: CASSPKGQLYTDTQYF; cdr3_nt: TGTGCCAGCAGCCCAAAGGGACAACTATACACAGATACGCAGTATTTT
v_call: TRBV19; j_call: TRBJ2-2; clone_size: few; d_call: .; cdr3_aa: CATRGPTNTGELFF; cdr3_nt: TGTGCCACCAGGGGACCGACGAACACCGGGGAGCTGTTTTTT
v_call: TRBV23-1; j_call: TRBJ2-1; clone_size: .; d_call: TRBD2; cdr3_aa: CASSHPLAGGFNEQFF; cdr3_nt: TGCGCCAGCAGCCATCCCCTAGCGGGAGGGTTCAATGAGCAGTTCTTC
v_call: TRBV28; j_call: TRBJ2-4; clone_size: .; d_call: TRBD1; cdr3_aa: CASSPGQGEAKNIQYF; cdr3_nt: TGTGCCAGCAGCCCCGGACAGGGGGAAGCCAAAAACATTCAGTACTTC
v_call: TRBV5-6; j_call: TRBJ1-6; clone_size: .; d_call: TRBD1; cdr3_aa: CASSLTQGTNSSYNSPLHF; cdr3_nt: TGTGCCAGCAGCTTAACACAGGGGACCAATAGCTCCTATAATTCACCCCTCCACTTT